A selection of T cell receptor beta chains follows, all from one sample in a study of cytomegalovirus exposure and HLA in healthy donors. This table comes from immunoSEQ multiplex PCR, and its TCRdb copy is limited to in-frame clones, with some not included. The table shows around 130,000 clones, with over 75% occurring only once. The sequencing sample was made of PBMCs. These receptors were obtained from a man younger than 35 in good health and CMV-seropositive. CDR3s include the opening cysteine and the closing phenylalanine or tryptophan. Each record gives: J gene, V gene, D gene, clone size, CDR3 protein, CDR3 DNA. A D gene is named only where the DNA matches it firmly. Size tells how often a clone was seen (once, few, many) or the class of an expanded clone, and some rows leave it out.

j_call: TRBJ2-7; v_call: TRBV7-9; d_call: TRBD2; clone_size: -; cdr3_aa: CASSSGTTFLEQYF; cdr3_nt: TGTGCCAGCAGCTCCGGGACTACCTTCCTCGAGCAGTACTTC
j_call: TRBJ2-1; v_call: TRBV28; d_call: -; clone_size: -; cdr3_aa: CASSETRNEQFF; cdr3_nt: TGTGCCAGCAGTGAGACTAGAAATGAGCAGTTCTTC
j_call: TRBJ1-1; v_call: TRBV5-1; d_call: TRBD1; clone_size: -; cdr3_aa: CASSVTGETNTEAFF; cdr3_nt: TGCGCCAGCAGCGTGACAGGGGAAACGAACACTGAAGCTTTCTTT
j_call: TRBJ1-2; v_call: TRBV4-1; d_call: TRBD1; clone_size: -; cdr3_aa: CASSQPGQGNLDGYTF; cdr3_nt: TGCGCCAGCAGCCAACCGGGACAGGGAAATTTAGATGGCTACACCTTC
j_call: TRBJ2-1; v_call: TRBV29-1; d_call: TRBD2; clone_size: once; cdr3_aa: CSVVGTSGRGAYNEQFF; cdr3_nt: TGCAGCGTTGTAGGGACTAGCGGGAGAGGGGCCTACAATGAGCAGTTCTTC
j_call: TRBJ1-1; v_call: TRBV4-2; d_call: -; clone_size: -; cdr3_aa: CASSPEAMGNTEAFF; cdr3_nt: TGTGCCAGCAGCCCGGAGGCTATGGGGAACACTGAAGCTTTCTTT
j_call: TRBJ2-7; v_call: TRBV4-1; d_call: TRBD1; clone_size: -; cdr3_aa: CASSQGTGWLGQYF; cdr3_nt: TGCGCCAGCAGCCAAGGGACAGGGTGGCTAGGGCAGTACTTC
j_call: TRBJ1-1; v_call: TRBV15; d_call: -; clone_size: -; cdr3_aa: CATSRDYNTEAFF; cdr3_nt: TGTGCCACCAGCAGAGACTATAACACTGAAGCTTTCTTT
j_call: TRBJ2-1; v_call: TRBV11-3; d_call: TRBD2; clone_size: few; cdr3_aa: CASNIPSGRNSYNEQFF; cdr3_nt: TGTGCCAGCAATATCCCTAGCGGGAGGAATTCCTACAATGAGCAGTTCTTC
j_call: TRBJ2-2; v_call: TRBV18; d_call: TRBD1; clone_size: -; cdr3_aa: CASSPDRGDTGELFF; cdr3_nt: TGTGCCAGCTCACCCGACAGGGGGGACACCGGGGAGCTGTTTTTT
j_call: TRBJ2-7; v_call: TRBV11-1; d_call: TRBD2; clone_size: once; cdr3_aa: CASSSPLLAGDEQYF; cdr3_nt: TGTGCCAGCAGCTCCCCGTTACTAGCGGGAGATGAGCAGTACTTC
j_call: TRBJ1-4; v_call: TRBV6-5; d_call: -; clone_size: -; cdr3_aa: CASTNGGGRNEKLFF; cdr3_nt: TGTGCCAGCACCAATGGGGGGGGCAGGAATGAAAAACTGTTTTTT
j_call: TRBJ2-6; v_call: TRBV2; d_call: -; clone_size: few; cdr3_aa: CASTPTGIFGGANGLTF; cdr3_nt: TGTGCCAGCACGCCCACAGGGATTTTCGGTGGGGCCAACGGCCTGACTTTC
j_call: TRBJ2-7; v_call: TRBV2; d_call: -; clone_size: few; cdr3_aa: CASIRDRLAYEQYF; cdr3_nt: TGTGCCAGCATTAGGGACAGACTAGCCTACGAGCAGTACTTC
j_call: TRBJ2-2; v_call: TRBV5-1; d_call: -; clone_size: -; cdr3_aa: CASSLTVTGELFF; cdr3_nt: TGCGCCAGCAGCTTGACAGTCACCGGGGAGCTGTTTTTT
j_call: TRBJ2-1; v_call: TRBV9; d_call: -; clone_size: -; cdr3_aa: CASSPTYNEQFF; cdr3_nt: TGTGCCAGCAGCCCTACCTACAATGAGCAGTTCTTC
j_call: TRBJ2-3; v_call: TRBV5-1; d_call: -; clone_size: -; cdr3_aa: CASSLEGGIGDTQYF; cdr3_nt: TGCGCCAGCAGCTTGGAGGGCGGGATCGGAGATACGCAGTATTTT
j_call: TRBJ2-1; v_call: TRBV5-5; d_call: TRBD2; clone_size: -; cdr3_aa: CASSWGLASLNEQFF; cdr3_nt: TGTGCCAGCAGCTGGGGACTAGCGAGCCTCAATGAGCAGTTCTTC
j_call: TRBJ1-5; v_call: TRBV25-1; d_call: -; clone_size: -; cdr3_aa: CASSERGYQPQHF; cdr3_nt: TGTGCCAGCAGTGAACGAGGTTATCAGCCCCAGCATTTT
j_call: TRBJ1-2; v_call: TRBV28; d_call: TRBD1; clone_size: few; cdr3_aa: CASTPGTDYPLYGYTF; cdr3_nt: TGTGCCAGCACCCCCGGGACAGACTACCCCCTCTATGGCTACACCTTC
j_call: TRBJ1-1; v_call: TRBV7-9; d_call: -; clone_size: -; cdr3_aa: CASSPPGTTLTEAFF; cdr3_nt: TGTGCCAGCAGCCCACCCGGGACTACACTCACTGAAGCTTTCTTT
j_call: TRBJ2-1; v_call: TRBV27; d_call: TRBD2; clone_size: -; cdr3_aa: CASRGASGYNEQFF; cdr3_nt: TGTGCCAGCCGTGGGGCTAGCGGGTACAATGAGCAGTTCTTC
j_call: TRBJ2-5; v_call: TRBV6-6; d_call: TRBD2; clone_size: few; cdr3_aa: CASSYPSGRVEETQYF; cdr3_nt: TGTGCCAGCAGTTACCCCAGCGGGAGAGTCGAAGAGACCCAGTACTTC
j_call: TRBJ2-3; v_call: TRBV19; d_call: -; clone_size: -; cdr3_aa: CASSTSSTDTQYF; cdr3_nt: TGTGCCAGTAGTACTAGTAGCACAGATACGCAGTATTTT
j_call: TRBJ2-7; v_call: TRBV19; d_call: TRBD2; clone_size: many; cdr3_aa: CASSQAGADYEQYF; cdr3_nt: TGTGCCAGTAGTCAAGCGGGAGCGGACTACGAGCAGTACTTC
j_call: TRBJ1-6; v_call: TRBV10-3; d_call: TRBD1; clone_size: -; cdr3_aa: CAISPGTGGFLHF; cdr3_nt: TGTGCCATCAGCCCCGGGACAGGGGGTTTCCTCCACTTT
j_call: TRBJ1-1; v_call: TRBV5-4; d_call: -; clone_size: -; cdr3_aa: CASSLGGGQEAFF; cdr3_nt: TGTGCCAGCAGCTTGGGGGGGGGCCAGGAAGCTTTCTTT
j_call: TRBJ2-1; v_call: TRBV11-2; d_call: -; clone_size: -; cdr3_aa: CASSYDTRDNEQFF; cdr3_nt: TGTGCCAGCAGTTACGACACCAGGGACAATGAGCAGTTCTTC
j_call: TRBJ2-1; v_call: TRBV11-2; d_call: -; clone_size: -; cdr3_aa: CASSSESGSYNEQFF; cdr3_nt: TGTGCCAGCAGCTCTGAAAGCGGATCCTACAATGAGCAGTTCTTC
j_call: TRBJ1-2; v_call: TRBV6-5; d_call: TRBD1; clone_size: -; cdr3_aa: CASSYRGTDFYGYTF; cdr3_nt: TGTGCCAGCAGTTACCGCGGGACAGATTTCTATGGCTACACCTTC
j_call: TRBJ1-3; v_call: TRBV5-5; d_call: -; clone_size: -; cdr3_aa: CASSSIGGENTIYF; cdr3_nt: TGTGCCAGCAGCTCCATCGGGGGGGAAAACACCATATATTTT
j_call: TRBJ1-5; v_call: TRBV28; d_call: -; clone_size: few; cdr3_aa: CASSTPDQPQHF; cdr3_nt: TGTGCCAGCAGCACACCTGATCAGCCCCAGCATTTT
j_call: TRBJ2-2; v_call: TRBV7-2; d_call: TRBD2; clone_size: -; cdr3_aa: CASSSWTSANTGELFF; cdr3_nt: TGTGCCAGCAGCTCGTGGACTAGCGCGAACACCGGGGAGCTGTTTTTT
j_call: TRBJ2-1; v_call: TRBV9; d_call: -; clone_size: -; cdr3_aa: CASSVATYNEQFF; cdr3_nt: TGTGCCAGCAGCGTAGCCACTTACAATGAGCAGTTCTTC
j_call: TRBJ2-7; v_call: TRBV29-1; d_call: -; clone_size: -; cdr3_aa: CSVRPTGSSYEQYF; cdr3_nt: TGCAGCGTCCGCCCGACGGGGAGCTCCTACGAGCAGTACTTC
j_call: TRBJ1-2; v_call: TRBV7-2; d_call: -; clone_size: -; cdr3_aa: CASSPPRVNYGYTF; cdr3_nt: TGTGCCAGCAGCCCTCCCCGGGTAAACTATGGCTACACCTTC
j_call: TRBJ2-2; v_call: TRBV7-9; d_call: TRBD2; clone_size: -; cdr3_aa: CASSSPGLGTGELFF; cdr3_nt: TGTGCCAGCAGCTCCCCGGGACTAGGCACCGGGGAGCTGTTTTTT
j_call: TRBJ2-7; v_call: TRBV9; d_call: TRBD1; clone_size: once; cdr3_aa: CASSPGQGPSYEQYF; cdr3_nt: TGTGCCAGCAGCCCGGGACAGGGGCCATCCTACGAGCAGTACTTC